This record concerns one TCR beta chain sequence. What it recognizes is unknown. This entry comes from a study of T cell responses to AZD1222 COVID-19 vaccine. Study-wide results and limits: Only after the peak T cell response were repertoires sampled. Vaccine-associated CD4 TCRs spanned spike, dominant at 160-218 and 743-854.

Some clones are missing from TCRdb's copy, which holds only in-frame ones; the method was immunoSEQ multiplex PCR. Among about 150,000 clones listed, almost 85% were seen once. The CDR3 extends over 14 amino acids. CDR1 is SGHNT and CDR2 is YYREEE in the germline V gene (reference sequence). V lost 4 bases to trimming and J lost 5 bases, with 15 bases between them. The sequences come from peripheral blood, collected 28 days after the second dose of the MenACWY control vaccine. This clonotype was sampled from an adult who received the MenACWY meningococcal vaccine as a control. The chain combines TRBV5-4 with TRBJ2-5; D perhaps matches TRBD1 (6 bases). CDR3 residues: CASSAKNGGETQYF. DNA of the CDR3: TGTGCCAGCAGCGCCAAGAATGGGGGCGAGACCCAGTACTTC.